This is a list of T cell receptor beta chains from one sample in a study of human T cells and chemical hapten exposure. TCRdb independently ran MiXCR on the RACE reads; one entry per CDR3 protein. Of more than 95,000 distinct CDR3 sequences detected, roughly an eighth appear once; the ten largest clones hold about 1.4%. The source was whole blood, collected in connection with sensitization to the hapten diphenylcyclopropenone (DPC). Receptor source: a woman between 50 and 59 years old with alopecia areata. Some clones in this sample may be carry-over from other donors' samples. The CDR3 runs from the conserved cysteine through the conserved F or W. The order of the fields is J gene, V gene, clone size, D gene, CDR3 protein, CDR3 DNA. D genes are given only for firm matches. Clone size is stated in some rows and not others, as once, few, many or a class when expanded.

J gene: TRBJ1-1
V gene: TRBV11-2
clone size: few
D gene: -
CDR3 protein: CASSLRQYTEAFF
CDR3 DNA: TGTGCCAGCAGCTTACGACAGTACACTGAAGCTTTCTTT

J gene: TRBJ2-2
V gene: TRBV18
clone size: many
D gene: -
CDR3 protein: CASWDREISRRELFF
CDR3 DNA: TGTGCCAGCTGGGACCGCGAGATTTCCCGCCGGGAGCTGTTTTTT

J gene: TRBJ2-3
V gene: TRBV25-1
clone size: -
D gene: -
CDR3 protein: CASSEYEGLNTDTQYF
CDR3 DNA: TGTGCCAGCAGTGAATATGAGGGCTTAAACACAGATACGCAGTATTTT

J gene: TRBJ1-5
V gene: TRBV6-2/TRBV6-3
clone size: few
D gene: TRBD1
CDR3 protein: CASSYSGRGGDYSNQPQHF
CDR3 DNA: TGTGCCAGCAGTTACTCGGGGAGAGGGGGCGATTATAGCAATCAGCCCCAGCATTTT

J gene: TRBJ2-7
V gene: TRBV7-9
clone size: -
D gene: -
CDR3 protein: CASSPTLSIEQYF
CDR3 DNA: TGTGCCAGCAGCCCCACTCTATCCATCGAGCAGTACTTC

J gene: TRBJ1-5
V gene: TRBV21-1
clone size: many
D gene: -
CDR3 protein: CASSKPRQGWNQPQHF
CDR3 DNA: TGTGCCAGCAGCAAACCCCGACAGGGGTGGAATCAGCCCCAGCATTTT

J gene: TRBJ1-4
V gene: TRBV28
clone size: -
D gene: -
CDR3 protein: CASSIRQSKGIMRKLFF
CDR3 DNA: TGTGCCAGCAGTATCCGACAGTCGAAGGGGATAATGAGGAAACTGTTTTTT

J gene: TRBJ2-5
V gene: TRBV7-9
clone size: few
D gene: TRBD2
CDR3 protein: CASSVPDRGGETQYF
CDR3 DNA: TGTGCCAGCAGCGTGCCTGACCGGGGGGGAGAGACCCAGTACTTC

J gene: TRBJ1-3
V gene: TRBV11-2
clone size: -
D gene: -
CDR3 protein: CASSFGKRFAGPLSGNTIYF
CDR3 DNA: TGTGCCAGCAGCTTTGGGAAACGATTTGCAGGACCCCTCTCTGGAAACACCATATATTTT

J gene: TRBJ2-1
V gene: TRBV6-2/TRBV6-3
clone size: -
D gene: TRBD2
CDR3 protein: CASSRTSGRNEQFF
CDR3 DNA: TGTGCCAGCTCACGGACTAGCGGGAGGAATGAGCAGTTCTTC

J gene: TRBJ2-1
V gene: TRBV3-1
clone size: -
D gene: -
CDR3 protein: CASSQVASEQFF
CDR3 DNA: TGTGCCAGCAGCCAAGTAGCGTCTGAGCAGTTCTTC

J gene: TRBJ2-7
V gene: TRBV4-1
clone size: -
D gene: -
CDR3 protein: CASSQDGGTLAYEQYF
CDR3 DNA: TGCGCCAGCAGCCAAGATGGCGGGACTCTCGCCTACGAGCAGTACTTC

J gene: TRBJ1-2
V gene: TRBV11-2
clone size: many
D gene: -
CDR3 protein: CASSPPTVNYGYTF
CDR3 DNA: TGTGCCAGCAGCCCCCCGACAGTGAACTATGGCTACACCTTC

J gene: TRBJ1-1
V gene: TRBV20-1
clone size: few
D gene: TRBD1
CDR3 protein: CSARYRDRVTEAFF
CDR3 DNA: TGCAGTGCTAGATACCGGGACAGGGTCACTGAAGCTTTCTTT

J gene: TRBJ1-2
V gene: TRBV28
clone size: few
D gene: -
CDR3 protein: CASSAASLRAHPF
CDR3 DNA: TGTGCCAGCAGTGCCGCGAGTCTTCGGGCTCACCCCTTC

J gene: TRBJ2-7
V gene: TRBV29-1
clone size: few
D gene: -
CDR3 protein: CSVEAGGPEQYF
CDR3 DNA: TGCAGCGTTGAAGCGGGTGGGCCCGAGCAGTACTTC

J gene: TRBJ2-1
V gene: TRBV7-9
clone size: -
D gene: TRBD2
CDR3 protein: CVTGGVNNEQFF
CDR3 DNA: TGTGTCACGGGAGGAGTAAACAATGAGCAGTTCTTC

J gene: TRBJ1-1
V gene: TRBV27
clone size: many
D gene: TRBD1
CDR3 protein: CASSLRQGLGTEAFF
CDR3 DNA: TGTGCCAGCAGTCTAAGACAGGGTTTAGGCACTGAAGCTTTCTTT

J gene: TRBJ2-3
V gene: TRBV7-2
clone size: -
D gene: -
CDR3 protein: CASSLGDFRFTDTQYF
CDR3 DNA: TGTGCCAGCAGCCTCGGTGACTTCCGATTCACAGATACGCAGTATTTT

J gene: TRBJ2-3
V gene: TRBV6-5
clone size: many
D gene: -
CDR3 protein: CASRIGSTSTDTQYF
CDR3 DNA: TGTGCCAGCAGAATTGGCAGTACAAGCACAGATACGCAGTATTTT

J gene: TRBJ2-7
V gene: TRBV3-1
clone size: -
D gene: -
CDR3 protein: CASSLSDGSGREQYF
CDR3 DNA: TGTGCCAGCAGCCTATCGGACGGGTCGGGTCGGGAGCAGTACTTC

J gene: TRBJ2-7
V gene: TRBV3-1
clone size: -
D gene: TRBD2
CDR3 protein: CASSTRGVTYEQYF
CDR3 DNA: TGTGCCAGCAGCACACGGGGGGTTACCTACGAGCAGTACTTC

J gene: TRBJ1-2
V gene: TRBV4-1
clone size: -
D gene: -
CDR3 protein: CASSQALSSQTDSGYTF
CDR3 DNA: TGCGCCAGCAGCCAGGCTCTATCCTCTCAGACAGATAGCGGCTACACCTTC

J gene: TRBJ2-5
V gene: TRBV7-9
clone size: many
D gene: TRBD1
CDR3 protein: CASSLRQGAIQETQYF
CDR3 DNA: TGTGCCAGCAGCTTAAGGCAGGGGGCTATTCAAGAGACCCAGTACTTC

J gene: TRBJ1-6
V gene: TRBV6-5
clone size: -
D gene: -
CDR3 protein: CASRSGFSYNSPLHF
CDR3 DNA: TGTGCCAGCAGATCAGGCTTCTCCTATAATTCACCCCTCCACTTT

J gene: TRBJ2-7
V gene: TRBV3-1
clone size: few
D gene: -
CDR3 protein: CASSQDDGQDLYEQYF
CDR3 DNA: TGTGCCAGCAGCCAAGACGACGGGCAGGATCTTTACGAGCAGTACTTC

J gene: TRBJ2-7
V gene: TRBV18
clone size: many
D gene: -
CDR3 protein: CASSPPGSLGQYF
CDR3 DNA: TGTGCCAGCTCACCACCCGGGAGTCTAGGGCAGTACTTC

J gene: TRBJ2-3
V gene: TRBV20-1
clone size: many
D gene: -
CDR3 protein: CSATRRDSGTDTQYF
CDR3 DNA: TGCAGTGCTACCCGAAGGGACTCTGGAACAGATACGCAGTATTTT

J gene: TRBJ2-5
V gene: TRBV6-2/TRBV6-3
clone size: many
D gene: -
CDR3 protein: CASSYDWREPGETQYF
CDR3 DNA: TGTGCCAGCAGTTACGACTGGCGGGAACCCGGGGAGACCCAGTACTTC

J gene: TRBJ2-1
V gene: TRBV4-1
clone size: few
D gene: -
CDR3 protein: CASSQTGLRDNEQFF
CDR3 DNA: TGCGCCAGCAGCCAAACCGGACTGCGGGACAATGAGCAGTTCTTC

J gene: TRBJ1-5
V gene: TRBV18
clone size: -
D gene: -
CDR3 protein: CASSPPWGSRNQPQHF
CDR3 DNA: TGTGCCAGCTCACCACCGTGGGGTTCTCGCAATCAGCCCCAGCATTTT

J gene: TRBJ1-1
V gene: TRBV18
clone size: few
D gene: -
CDR3 protein: CASSPLRNTEAFF
CDR3 DNA: TGTGCCAGCTCACCACTAAGGAACACTGAAGCTTTCTTT